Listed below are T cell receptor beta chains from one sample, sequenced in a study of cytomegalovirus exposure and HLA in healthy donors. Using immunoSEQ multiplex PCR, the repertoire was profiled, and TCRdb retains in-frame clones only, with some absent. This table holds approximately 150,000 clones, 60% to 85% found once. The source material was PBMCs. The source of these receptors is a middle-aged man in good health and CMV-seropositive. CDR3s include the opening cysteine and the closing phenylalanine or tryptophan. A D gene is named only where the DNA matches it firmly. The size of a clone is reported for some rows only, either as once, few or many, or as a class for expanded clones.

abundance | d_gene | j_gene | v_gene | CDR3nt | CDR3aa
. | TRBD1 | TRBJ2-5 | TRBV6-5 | TGTGCCAGCACCCCGACAGGGGAAGAGACCCAGTACTTC | CASTPTGEETQYF
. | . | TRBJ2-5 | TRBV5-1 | TGCGCCAGCAGCTTGTGGGGGGACCAAGAGACCCAGTACTTC | CASSLWGDQETQYF
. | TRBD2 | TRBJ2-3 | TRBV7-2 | TGTGCCAGCAGCTTAGTGGGACTAGCGGGAGGCCGGGGCACAGATACGCAGTATTTT | CASSLVGLAGGRGTDTQYF
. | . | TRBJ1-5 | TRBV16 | TGTGCCAGCAGCCGAATGGATAGGGGGAGCAATCAGCCCCAGCATTTT | CASSRMDRGSNQPQHF
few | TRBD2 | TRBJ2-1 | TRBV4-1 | TGCGCCAGCAGCCAAGAAGAACGGCTAGCGGGAGTTCATGAGCAGTTCTTC | CASSQEERLAGVHEQFF
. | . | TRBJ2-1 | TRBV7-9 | TGTGCCAGCAGCCCTCCCGGAGTCCGGGAAAATGAGCAGTTCTTC | CASSPPGVRENEQFF
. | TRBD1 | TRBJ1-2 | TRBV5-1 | TGCGCCAGCAGCTTGGAGTCCCCGGGACAGGACTATGGCTACACCTTC | CASSLESPGQDYGYTF
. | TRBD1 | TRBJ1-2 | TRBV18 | TGTGCCAGCTCACCTATGACAGGGGACGGCTACACCTTC | CASSPMTGDGYTF
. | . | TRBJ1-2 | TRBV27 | TGTGCCAGCAGCCTCGGAGAGAACTATGGCTACACCTTC | CASSLGENYGYTF
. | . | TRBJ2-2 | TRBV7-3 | TGTGCCAGCAGCGCTTCGGGACATTCGGCAGGGGAGCTGTTTTTT | CASSASGHSAGELFF
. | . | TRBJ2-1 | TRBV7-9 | TGTTCCAGCAGCTTCGAGGGAGGTTGGTCCCGTGGTAATGAGCAGTTCTTC | CSSSFEGGWSRGNEQFF
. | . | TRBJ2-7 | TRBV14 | TGTGCCAGCAGCCACCCCGGTAAATTCTACGAGCAGTACTTC | CASSHPGKFYEQYF
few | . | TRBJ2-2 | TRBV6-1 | TGTGCCAGCAGGTATCTCACCGGGGAGCTGTTTTTT | CASRYLTGELFF
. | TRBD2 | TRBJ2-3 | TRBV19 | TGTGCCAGTAGTATAAGCGGGACCCCCACAGATACGCAGTATTTT | CASSISGTPTDTQYF
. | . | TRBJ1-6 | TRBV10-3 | TGTGCCATCAGGGCGGCTTATAATTCACCCCTCCACTTT | CAIRAAYNSPLHF
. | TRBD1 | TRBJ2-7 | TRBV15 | TGTGCCGCGGGACAGGGGACCTACGAGCAGTACTTC | CAAGQGTYEQYF
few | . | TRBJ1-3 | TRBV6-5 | TGTGCCAGCAGTTACTCCAACTCTGGAAACACCATATATTTT | CASSYSNSGNTIYF
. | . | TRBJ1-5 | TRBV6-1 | TGTGCCAGCAGTCAGGGGAGATCCAATCAGCCCCAGCATTTT | CASSQGRSNQPQHF
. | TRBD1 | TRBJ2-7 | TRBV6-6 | TGTGCCAGCAGTTGGGGGACAGCAACCTACGAGCAGTACTTC | CASSWGTATYEQYF
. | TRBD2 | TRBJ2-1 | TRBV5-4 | TGTGCCAGCAGCCGTTCAGCGGGAGGCACCTACAATGAGCAGTTCTTC | CASSRSAGGTYNEQFF
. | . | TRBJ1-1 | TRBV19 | TGTGCCAGTAGTATAGATGACAGTGACTACACTGAAGCTTTCTTT | CASSIDDSDYTEAFF
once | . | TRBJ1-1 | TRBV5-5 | TGTGCCAGCAGCTTTGGTGACAGTATGAACACTGAAGCTTTCTTT | CASSFGDSMNTEAFF
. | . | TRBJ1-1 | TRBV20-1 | TGCAGTGCCGTAAGCGACACTGAAGCTTTCTTT | CSAVSDTEAFF
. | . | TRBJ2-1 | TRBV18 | TGTGCCAGCTCGACGGAGTACAATGAGCAGTTCTTC | CASSTEYNEQFF
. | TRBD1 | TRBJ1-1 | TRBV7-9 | TGTTCCAGCAGCTTCCAAGGGGGCGCGGGAACTGAAGCTTTCTTT | CSSSFQGGAGTEAFF
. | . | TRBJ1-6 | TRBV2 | TGTGCCAGCAGTGTGGGCCAGGGTCGTAATTCACCCCTCCACTTT | CASSVGQGRNSPLHF
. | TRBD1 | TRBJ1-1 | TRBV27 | TGTGCCAGCAGTTTGGGGGACAGGGGGTATGGGACTGAAGCTTTCTTT | CASSLGDRGYGTEAFF
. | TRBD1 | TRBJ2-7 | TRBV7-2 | TGTGCCAGCAGTCGAACCGGGACAGGGACATACGAGCAGTACTTC | CASSRTGTGTYEQYF
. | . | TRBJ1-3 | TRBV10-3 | TGTGCCATCAGTGAATCACACGGAAACACCATATATTTT | CAISESHGNTIYF
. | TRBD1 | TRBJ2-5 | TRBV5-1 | TGCGCCAGCAGCCGGGACAGTCAAGAGACCCAGTACTTC | CASSRDSQETQYF
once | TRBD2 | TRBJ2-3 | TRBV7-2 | TGTGCCAGCAGCTTAGTAGCGGGACTCGCAATCGCAGATACGCAGTATTTT | CASSLVAGLAIADTQYF
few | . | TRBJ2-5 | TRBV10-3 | TGTGCCATCAGTGAGGGCTTAGCGGAGACCCAGTACTTC | CAISEGLAETQYF
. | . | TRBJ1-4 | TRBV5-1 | TGCGCCAGCAGCTTGTTCGGGCCGACAGCAACTAATGAAAAACTGTTTTTT | CASSLFGPTATNEKLFF
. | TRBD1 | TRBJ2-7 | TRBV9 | TGTGCCAGCAAAGAAGGGGGCTTAGGCGAGCAGTACTTC | CASKEGGLGEQYF
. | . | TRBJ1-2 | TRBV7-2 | TGTGCCAGCAGCTTAGAATCAGGGTTTGGTGGCTACACCTTC | CASSLESGFGGYTF